Shown below are 17 T cell receptor beta chains from a single sample sequenced in a study of T cell responses to AZD1222 COVID-19 vaccine. Here immunoSEQ multiplex PCR was the method, and the copy in TCRdb shows in-frame clones only, minus some. This table has roughly 130,000 clones, about nine tenths appearing once. Material: peripheral blood, obtained on day 0 of AZD1222 vaccination. All receptors come from an adult in good health.

This clone was counted once. This chain uses TRBV14 with TRBJ2-2; 9 nucleotides match TRBD1. The germline V gene encodes CDR1 SGHDN and CDR2 FVKESK. This CDR3 spans 14 amino acids. The junction had 6 bases not matched to a gene; V was cut back by 6 bases and J by 7 bases. This chain's CDR3 is CASRQGAFGGELFF. CDR3 DNA: TGTGCCAGCAGACAGGGGGCGTTTGGCGGGGAGCTGTTTTTT.

V usage is TRBV6-5 and J usage is TRBJ2-7; tentative D call: TRBD2 (5 bases). Trimming removed 4 bases from V and 6 bases from J, with 13 bases in between. Germline assignment: CDR1 MNHEY and CDR2 SVGAGI. The CDR3 runs to 13 residues. CDR3 DNA sequence: TGTGCCAGCAGTTTGAGGGCAGGTCGCGAGCAGTACTTC. This gives the protein CASSLRAGREQYF.

The chain uses TRBV19 and TRBJ2-5; TRBD1 matches at 7 bases. Germline CDR1 and CDR2: LNHDA and SQIVND (reference sequence). This CDR3 has 12 amino acids. Unmatched junction bases numbered 4, after V lost 9 bases and J lost 3 bases. The CDR3 DNA is TGTGCCAGCCGACAGGGAAAAGAGACCCAGTACTTC. It translates to CASRQGKETQYF.

The count of this clone is one. This chain connects TRBV30 to TRBJ1-6; D is uncertain. The CDR3 sequence is 14 residues long. V lost 5 bases, J lost 7 bases, and 15 bases lay in between. Germline V gene sequence: CDR1 GTSNPN, CDR2 SVGIG (reference sequence). CDR3 in DNA: TGTGCCTGGTATCCCGGGTCCGCGAATTCACCCCTCCACTTT. Its translation is CAWYPGSANSPLHF.

This rearrangement joins TRBV24-1 to TRBJ1-2; possible D gene TRBD1, 5 bases. The germline V gene has CDR1 KGHDR and CDR2 SFDVKD. Trimming removed 5 bases at V and 5 bases at J, with 8 bases between. There are 12 residues in the CDR3. The CDR3 protein is CATSGQGYGYTF. CDR3 sequence (DNA): TGTGCCACCAGTGGGCAGGGTTATGGCTACACCTTC.

The rearrangement joins TRBV18 to TRBJ1-1; perhaps TRBD1 as D (6 bases). The V gene's germline CDR1 is KGHSH and CDR2 LQKENI. Trimming stripped 6 bases from V and 3 bases from J, with 17 bases between. The CDR3 totals 15 residues. The CDR3 DNA is TGTGCCAGCTCCCGGGGGCTCTGGGGGTACACTGAAGCTTTCTTT. This translates into CASSRGLWGYTEAFF.

The V gene is TRBV4-1, the J gene TRBJ1-6; 11 bases match TRBD1. Germline assignment: CDR1 MGHRA and CDR2 YSYEKL. The J segment lost 1 base and the V segment lost 0 bases, leaving 2 bases of the junction unmatched. The CDR3 consists of 18 residues. CDR3 loop: CASSQEGQGVSYNSPLHF. As DNA, the CDR3 is TGCGCCAGCAGCCAAGAGGGACAGGGGGTATCCTATAATTCACCCCTCCACTTT.

The V gene is TRBV7-9, the J gene TRBJ2-3; 7 nucleotides line up with TRBD2. With 1 base clipped from V and 2 bases from J, the junction kept 6 bases outside the gene matches. The CDR3 is 16 residues long. Germline V gene sequence: CDR1 SEHNR, CDR2 FQNEAQ (reference sequence). In nucleotides, the CDR3 is TGTGCCAGCAGCTTAGGGGGCGGGGGATACACAGATACGCAGTATTTT. Translating it yields CASSLGGGGYTDTQYF.

The table lists this clone with a few counts. The chain employs TRBV19 and TRBJ1-5; the D is unclear. The CDR3 runs to 13 residues. Trimming removed 7 bases at V and 4 bases at J, with 11 bases between. Germline values: CDR1 LNHDA, CDR2 SQIVND (reference sequence). In DNA, the CDR3 is TGTGCCAGTACCTCCCTATGGAATCAGCCCCAGCATTTT. Translated: CASTSLWNQPQHF.

The chain carries TRBV28 and TRBJ1-1; 8 nucleotides align to TRBD1. The trim removed 5 bases at V and 5 bases at J, leaving 10 bases unmatched. The CDR3 consists of 15 residues. The germline gives CDR1 MDHEN, CDR2 SYDVKM. The CDR3 is CASSKAQGARTEAFF. The DNA for the CDR3 is TGTGCCAGCAGTAAAGCCCAGGGGGCACGTACTGAAGCTTTCTTT.

CDR3 DNA: TGTGCCAGCAGCTGGGGGGGGGCCGGAGATACGCAGTATTTT. Translated: CASSWGGAGDTQYF. V is TRBV5-4 and J is TRBJ2-3; a possible D gene is TRBD2 (7 bases). Trimming left V 3 bases short and J 5 bases short, with 13 bases between. This CDR3 is built from 14 residues. Germline assignment: CDR1 SGHNT and CDR2 YYREEE (reference sequence).

CDR3: CASSLLSGGETQYF. DNA of the CDR3: TGTGCCAGCAGCCTGTTGAGCGGGGGGGAGACCCAGTACTTC. The chain has TRBV3-1 (or the pseudogene TRBV3-2) and TRBJ2-5; TRBD2 matches 9 bases. Germline lookup yields CDR1 LGHDT and CDR2 YNNKEL (reference sequence). The CDR3 has 14 residues. Trimming took 4 bases from V and 5 from J; bases not matched to a gene: 5.

V usage is TRBV3-1 (or the pseudogene TRBV3-2) and J usage is TRBJ1-3, with D perhaps matching TRBD1 (6 bases). The CDR3 is 17 residues long. Germline V CDR1 and CDR2: LGHDT, YNNKEL (reference sequence). V lost 0 bases and J 0 bases, leaving 12 bases between the germline ends. The CDR3 bases are TGTGCCAGCAGCCAAGATGTGTCGGGGGCCTCTGGAAACACCATATATTTT. This translates into CASSQDVSGASGNTIYF.

The chain employs TRBV7-2 and TRBJ1-1; D not resolved. This CDR3 spans 14 amino acids. Germline CDR1 and CDR2: SGHTA and FQGNSA. The germline V and J ends were trimmed by 3 bases and 0 bases, with 8 bases remaining between them. CDR3 nucleotide sequence: TGTGCCAGCAGCTTCCCAACCTTGAACACTGAAGCTTTCTTT. Its protein product is CASSFPTLNTEAFF.

The chain employs TRBV14 and TRBJ1-6, with TRBD1 as a possible D gene (6 bases). Germline-derived CDR1 and CDR2 are SGHDN and FVKESK. The V gene lost 3 bases and the J gene lost 0 bases, with 12 bases spanning the gap. This CDR3 region has 17 residues. This chain's CDR3 is CASSQATGSSYNSPLHF. CDR3 nucleotides: TGTGCCAGCAGCCAGGCCACAGGGAGCTCCTATAATTCACCCCTCCACTTT.

This clone has more than one count but fewer than ten. The chain is built from TRBV3-1 (or the pseudogene TRBV3-2) and TRBJ2-2, with unresolved D. Deletions cut 8 bases from V and 1 base from J, with 11 bases between. The CDR3 is made up of 14 amino acids. Germline V gives CDR1 LGHDT, CDR2 YNNKEL (reference sequence). The CDR3 sequence: CASLGHRNTGELFF. CDR3 bases: TGTGCCAGCCTTGGGCACCGGAACACCGGGGAGCTGTTTTTT.

The chain carries TRBV19 and TRBJ1-2; D possibly corresponds to TRBD1 (5 bases). This CDR3 is 15 amino acids long. The germline CDR1 and CDR2 sequences are LNHDA and SQIVND (reference sequence). The germline V and J ends were trimmed by 7 bases and 3 bases, with 18 bases remaining between them. The CDR3 DNA sequence: TGTGCCAGTATGCCTGTGGGGGGAAGGGACTATGGCTACACCTTC. Protein: CASMPVGGRDYGYTF.